This T cell receptor (beta chain) was identified during a study of human T cells and chemical hapten exposure. Study observations and caveats: Counts of TCRs above 1 in 1000 frequency stayed unchanged with DPC sensitization.

The study used a library that attached unique molecular identifiers to individual cDNA molecules. Study processing details: Just over 95,000 TCRs per sample was the median, with a range of roughly 23,224 to 690,600. TCRdb used MiXCR to reprocess the RACE reads, holding one entry per CDR3 protein. Clone size and V and J calls follow TCRdb, not the original study. The sample yields just over 90,000 distinct CDR3 sequences, approximately 10% seen once. The time point denotes: healthy volunteer bleed at 2 weeks. RNA extraction used unfractionated whole blood as the source of total RNA. Trimming left V 8 bases short and J 0 bases short, with 14 bases between. Germline lookup yields CDR1 LNHDA and CDR2 SQIVND (reference sequence). The length of the CDR3 is 14 residues. The sample holds a few counts of this clonotype. The antigen is unknown.

The sequencing sample was made of whole blood. This clonotype originated in a female donor in good health. Some clones in this sample may be carry-over from other donors' samples. The gene calls are TRBV19 and TRBJ2-7; tentative D call: TRBD2 (5 bases). CDR3 nucleotides: TGTGCCAGTTCACGGACGGGGAGCTCCTACGAGCAGTACTTC. Translating it yields CASSRTGSSYEQYF.